The present TCR beta chain was sequenced within a study of CD4 and CD8 cells across lung adenocarcinoma regions. TCRdb analysed the PCR reads with MiXCR anew, one entry per CDR3 protein. The repertoire holds roughly 11,000 distinct CDR3 sequences, with approximately 50% as singletons. CDR1 and CDR2 (germline): MNHNS, SASEGT. V was shortened by 6 bases and J by 3 bases, with 20 bases between the two germline ends. The CDR3 covers 16 residues. This clonotype was seen only a few times. Donors had localized lung adenocarcinoma, a non-small cell lung cancer. This chain joins TRBV6-1 and TRBJ2-5; D remains ambiguous. The sample was CD8+ T cells from the center of a lung tumor. The clonotype comes from a female donor with lung adenocarcinoma. The CD4 and CD8 labels of this study may be unreliable. CDR3 region: CASREWSLSGEETQYF. Here the CDR3 DNA reads TGTGCCAGCAGGGAGTGGTCTTTGTCCGGCGAAGAGACCCAGTACTTC.